Following are 29 T cell receptor beta chains from one sample sequenced in a study of graft-versus-host responses after intestinal transplantation. The method was immunoSEQ multiplex PCR; TCRdb's version includes in-frame clones alone and lacks a portion of them. Among around 37,000 clones, about 90% were seen once, and the ten largest hold more than 15%. Graft-derived tissue was subjected to processing to liberate intraepithelial and lamina propria lymphocytes. The input for sequencing was ileum tissue, taken about 28 weeks after intestinal transplant. These TCRs come from a human patient who received an intestinal transplant, so some T cells may come from the graft donor.

The chain recombines TRBV27 with TRBJ1-4; D is perhaps TRBD1 (5 bases). Germline V gene data show CDR1 as MNHEY and CDR2 as SMNVEV (reference sequence). This CDR3 is 13 amino acids long. Trimming took off 2 bases at V and 7 bases at J, with 8 bases between the two ends. The CDR3 loop is CASSLVGTEKLFF. DNA for the CDR3: TGTGCCAGCAGTTTAGTAGGGACTGAAAAACTGTTTTTT.

The chain links TRBV7-8 to TRBJ2-1; TRBD2 agrees at 7 bases. CDR1 is SGHVS, CDR2 FQNEAQ, per germline. The CDR3 has 14 residues. V lost 5 bases, J lost 7 bases, and 8 bases stayed unmatched. CDR3: CASSRTSASNEQFF. As DNA, the CDR3 is TGTGCCAGCAGCCGAACTAGCGCCAGTAATGAGCAGTTCTTC.

This chain links TRBV9 with TRBJ2-1, with a weak D call TRBD1 (6 bases). In germline, CDR1 is SGDLS, CDR2 YYNGEE. The germline V and J ends were trimmed by 4 bases and 0 bases, with 11 bases remaining between them. The length of the CDR3 is 15 residues. In DNA form, the CDR3 reads TGTGCCAGCAGCTCCCTAGGGGGCTCCTACAATGAGCAGTTCTTC. This codes for CASSSLGGSYNEQFF. Based on the CDR3 plus reference TRBV9 and TRBJ2-1, the full variable domain is DSGVTQTPKHLITATGQRVTLRCSPRSGDLSVYWYQQSLDQGLQFLIQYYNGEERAKGNILERFSAQQFPDLHSELNLSSLELGDSALYFCASSSLGGSYNEQFFGPGTRLTVL.

This chain uses TRBV19 with TRBJ2-3; a possible D gene is TRBD1 (6 bases). V lost 8 bases to trimming and J lost 5 bases, with 14 bases between them. Germline V gene sequence: CDR1 LNHDA, CDR2 SQIVND (reference sequence). CDR3 length: 13 amino acids. The CDR3: CASGSEGGDTQYF. The CDR3 DNA is TGTGCCAGTGGATCCGAAGGGGGAGATACGCAGTATTTT.

This chain uses TRBV19 with TRBJ2-5, with 11 bases aligning to TRBD1. Germline CDR1 and CDR2: LNHDA and SQIVND (reference sequence). Losses at the gene ends were 5 bases for V and 5 bases for J; bases not matched to a gene: 10. The CDR3 spans 16 residues. The CDR3, as DNA: TGTGCCAGTAGTCTAGGACAGGGGGCTATCGCGGAGACCCAGTACTTC. This translates into CASSLGQGAIAETQYF.

V and J are TRBV20-1 and TRBJ2-7; D unresolved. Germline CDR1 is DFQATT and CDR2 is SNEGSKA (reference sequence). Deletions cut 1 base from V and 9 bases from J, with 10 bases between. This CDR3 is 11 amino acids long. The CDR3 bases are TGCAGTGCTAGAGGGGTGGGTGGGCAGTACTTC. Its protein product is CSARGVGGQYF.

The chain uses TRBV7-2 and TRBJ2-7; D is perhaps TRBD1 (5 bases). In germline, CDR1 is SGHTA, CDR2 FQGNSA. The CDR3 is 14 amino acids. Trimming took 1 base from V and 3 from J, leaving 10 bases between them. The CDR3 DNA sequence: TGTGCCAGCAGCTTAGTTGGCAGGGTCTACGAGCAGTACTTC. It yields the protein CASSLVGRVYEQYF. Based on the CDR3 plus reference TRBV7-2 and TRBJ2-7, the full variable domain is GAGVSQSPSNKVTEKGKDVELRCDPISGHTALYWYRQSLGQGLEFLIYFQGNSAPDKSGLPSDRFSAERTGGSVSTLTIQRTQQEDSAVYLCASSLVGRVYEQYFGPGTRLTVT.

The chain carries TRBV5-4 and TRBJ2-1; 10 bases fit TRBD2. The germline CDR1 and CDR2 sequences are SGHNT and YYREEE (reference sequence). Germline trimming cut 2 bases from V and 7 bases from J; bases unmatched to any gene: 6. The CDR3 covers 15 residues. CDR3 region: CASSFQLAGRNEQFF. CDR3 nucleotides: TGTGCCAGCAGCTTTCAACTAGCGGGAAGGAATGAGCAGTTCTTC.

The chain couples TRBV6-6 to TRBJ2-5, with a tentative D call TRBD2 (6 bases). Per germline, CDR1 MNHNY and CDR2 SVGAGI (reference sequence). V was pared by 7 bases and J by 5 bases, with 23 bases between. The CDR3 has 16 amino acids. CDR3 sequence (DNA): TGTGCCAGCATAAACTCGGGCAGGGACTTCGGGGAGACCCAGTACTTC. It codes for CASINSGRDFGETQYF.

The rearrangement uses TRBV10-1 and TRBJ2-7; 7 nucleotides align to TRBD1. Germline assignment: CDR1 WNHNN and CDR2 SYGVQD (reference sequence). The CDR3 is 13 amino acids. The V and J ends lost 6 bases and 5 bases, in that order; junction bases with no gene match: 7. This CDR3 reads CASSAGGNNEQYF. CDR3 coding DNA: TGCGCCAGCAGCGCAGGGGGTAACAACGAGCAGTACTTC.

This chain uses TRBV5-1 with TRBJ1-5; D may be TRBD1 (5 bases). CDR3 length equals 14 residues. Trimming removed 0 bases at V and 4 bases at J, with 8 bases between. Germline V CDR1 and CDR2: SGHRS, YFSETQ. The CDR3 nucleotides are TGCGCCAGCAGCTTGGGGTCAGGGAATCAGCCCCAGCATTTT. It codes for CASSLGSGNQPQHF.

V gene TRBV16 combines with J gene TRBJ1-1; D unresolved. Germline values: CDR1 KGHSY, CDR2 FQNENV. The V end was cut by 1 base, the J end by 5 bases, with 11 bases between. CDR3 length: 14 amino acids. For the CDR3, the DNA is TGTGCCAGCAGCCAATTGGCCCTTGGGACTGAAGCTTTCTTT. The encoded protein is CASSQLALGTEAFF.

The rearrangement joins TRBV6-6 to TRBJ1-5; TRBD1 matches at 8 bases. The germline V gene encodes CDR1 MNHNY and CDR2 SVGAGI (reference sequence). The CDR3 loop spans 13 amino acids. The J segment lost 7 bases and the V segment lost 7 bases, leaving 6 bases of the junction unmatched. In DNA form, the CDR3 reads TGTGCCAGCAAAGGACAGGGCGAGCAGCCCCAGCATTTT. Protein product: CASKGQGEQPQHF.

The rearrangement joins TRBV7-9 to TRBJ2-3, with TRBD1 matching over 8 bases. Germline V CDR1 and CDR2: SEHNR, FQNEAQ (reference sequence). This CDR3 region has 14 residues. The junction had 7 bases not matched to a gene; V was cut back by 5 bases and J by 6 bases. CDR3 protein: CASSDGRTGDTQYF. In DNA form, the CDR3 reads TGTGCCAGCAGCGACGGCCGGACAGGGGATACGCAGTATTTT.

The chain is built from TRBV27 and TRBJ1-1; 12 bases agree with TRBD1. Trimming removed 4 bases from V and 4 bases from J; junction bases left unmatched: 7. CDR1 and CDR2 (germline): MNHEY, SMNVEV (reference sequence). This CDR3 is 16 amino acids long. As DNA, the CDR3 is TGTGCCAGCAGTTCGGGGACAGGGGGCTGGAGCACTGAAGCTTTCTTT. This gives the protein CASSSGTGGWSTEAFF.

This clone came up a few times. The CDR3 nucleotides read TGTGCCATCAGTGAGTCGGTGGGGGGGGCAGATCAGCCCCAGCATTTT. It specifies CAISESVGGADQPQHF. The chain recombines TRBV10-3 with TRBJ1-5; tentatively, D is TRBD1 (6 bases). The CDR3 has 16 amino acids. V was cut by 0 bases and J by 5 bases, with 14 bases left in between. The germline V gene has CDR1 ENHRY and CDR2 SYGVKD.

This chain connects TRBV5-1 to TRBJ2-7; 10 positions agree with TRBD1. The germline CDR1 and CDR2 sequences are SGHRS and YFSETQ. V lost 0 bases and J lost 1; bases outside the gene matches: 4. The CDR3 spans 16 residues. The CDR3 region has the DNA TGCGCCAGCAGCTTGGGCGGGACAGGGGCGTCCTACGAGCAGTACTTC. Protein product: CASSLGGTGASYEQYF.

V and J are TRBV29-1 and TRBJ1-2; D might be TRBD1 (5 bases). Looked up from germline, CDR1 is SQVTM and CDR2 is ANQGSEA. The CDR3 sequence is 15 residues long. V was cut by 1 base and J by 3 bases, with 15 bases left in between. The CDR3 is CSVEAQDEGDYGYTF. The CDR3 region has the DNA TGCAGCGTTGAAGCCCAAGACGAAGGGGACTATGGCTACACCTTC.

The V and J genes are TRBV7-8 and TRBJ1-2; D is undetermined. Looked up from germline, CDR1 is SGHVS and CDR2 is FQNEAQ. V was pared by 2 bases and J by 1 base, with 8 bases between. The CDR3 runs 14 residues. CDR3 sequence (DNA): TGTGCCAGCAGCTTACGGGGAATTAACTATGGCTACACCTTC. It yields the protein CASSLRGINYGYTF. The full variable domain, rest sourced from reference TRBV7-8 and TRBJ1-2, is GAGVSQSPRYKVAKRGQDVALRCDPISGHVSLFWYQQALGQGPEFLTYFQNEAQLDKSGLPSDRFFAERPEGSVSTLKIQRTQQEDSAVYLCASSLRGINYGYTFGSGTRLTVV.

The chain employs TRBV7-9 and TRBJ2-4, with TRBD1 as a possible D gene (6 bases). The germline gives CDR1 SEHNR, CDR2 FQNEAQ (reference sequence). V shed 5 bases and J shed 3 bases, with 17 bases lying between them. The CDR3 sequence is 16 residues long. This chain's CDR3 is CASSTLPGVGKNIQYF. The CDR3 DNA sequence: TGTGCCAGCAGCACCCTTCCAGGGGTGGGCAAAAACATTCAGTACTTC.

The chain combines TRBV7-8 with TRBJ2-7; D gene unclear. With 0 bases removed from V and 4 bases from J, the gap between germline ends came to 13 bases. Germline CDR1 reads SGHVS; CDR2 reads FQNEAQ. The CDR3 is made up of 15 amino acids. The CDR3 nucleotides are TGTGCCAGCAGCTTAGCGGATTCTTCCTATTACGAGCAGTACTTC. Translated: CASSLADSSYYEQYF.

CDR3 region: CASSGKDTQYF. The CDR3 bases are TGTGCCAGCAGTGGAAAAGATACGCAGTATTTT. This chain joins TRBV2 and TRBJ2-3, with D hard to call. Trimming left V 4 bases short and J 5 bases short, with 4 bases between. This CDR3 has 11 residues. CDR1 and CDR2 from the germline V gene are SNHLY and FYNNEI.

V is TRBV27 and J is TRBJ2-5; TRBD1 aligns across 12 bases. Looked up from germline, CDR1 is MNHEY and CDR2 is SMNVEV (reference sequence). The length of the CDR3 is 17 residues. The junction had 8 bases not matched to a gene; V was cut back by 6 bases and J by 0 bases. The DNA of the CDR3 is TGTGCCAGCAGCACCAGGGACAGGGGGCCGTACCAAGAGACCCAGTACTTC. As protein: CASSTRDRGPYQETQYF.

The V and J genes are TRBV5-6 and TRBJ2-5; 9 bases match TRBD2. V lost 0 bases to trimming and J lost 5 bases; unmatched junction nucleotides: 5. CDR1 and CDR2 (germline): SGHDT, YYEEEE. The CDR3 totals 15 residues. The CDR3 DNA reads as TGTGCCAGCAGCTTGGATAGCGGGAGAGGGGAGACCCAGTACTTC. Translation: CASSLDSGRGETQYF.

Points on this clone: An end of the junction does not agree with germline; a read error may underlie this. The chain joins TRBV11-1 to TRBJ2-1; 9 bases agree with TRBD2. This CDR3 is built from 12 residues. CDR1 and CDR2 (germline): SGHAT, FQDESV (reference sequence). CDR3 protein: CASSPGGREGVF. CDR3 nucleotides: TGTGCCAGCAGCCCGGGCGGGCGGGAGGGTGTCTTC.

This clone is termed large (0.1 to 1%). CDR3 amino acids: CASSPGLAYEQYF. In DNA form, the CDR3 reads TGTGCCAGCAGCCCGGGACTAGCGTACGAGCAGTACTTC. The chain is built from TRBV2 and TRBJ2-7; TRBD2 agrees at 10 bases. Germline trimming cut 6 bases from V and 4 bases from J; bases unmatched to any gene: 3. The CDR3 is 13 amino acids. Germline loops: CDR1 SNHLY, CDR2 FYNNEI.

This clone has a single count. The chain employs TRBV15 and TRBJ2-1; a weak D match, TRBD2 (6 bases). In germline, CDR1 is LNHNV, CDR2 YYDKDF (reference sequence). V lost 1 base and J 4 bases, leaving 14 bases between the germline ends. The CDR3 length is 16 residues. CDR3 in DNA: TGTGCCACCAGCAGAGGCGGGGTGTTGGATTACAATGAGCAGTTCTTC. This codes for CATSRGGVLDYNEQFF.

This chain uses TRBV2 with TRBJ2-2; 12 bases are a match to TRBD1. The germline CDR1 and CDR2 sequences are SNHLY and FYNNEI. The CDR3 runs to 17 residues. V lost 6 bases and J lost 6; bases outside the gene matches: 11. Here the CDR3 DNA reads TGTGCCAGCAGAGCCAGACCCGGGACAGGGGGCCCCGGGGAGCTGTTTTTT. It encodes CASRARPGTGGPGELFF.

The chain joins TRBV19 to TRBJ1-2; no definite D call. V gave up 7 bases and J gave up 1 base, with 13 bases separating them. The CDR3 length is 14 residues. Germline assignment: CDR1 LNHDA and CDR2 SQIVND (reference sequence). CDR3 region: CASTPPWDNYGYTF. In DNA form, the CDR3 reads TGTGCCAGTACCCCCCCGTGGGATAACTATGGCTACACCTTC.